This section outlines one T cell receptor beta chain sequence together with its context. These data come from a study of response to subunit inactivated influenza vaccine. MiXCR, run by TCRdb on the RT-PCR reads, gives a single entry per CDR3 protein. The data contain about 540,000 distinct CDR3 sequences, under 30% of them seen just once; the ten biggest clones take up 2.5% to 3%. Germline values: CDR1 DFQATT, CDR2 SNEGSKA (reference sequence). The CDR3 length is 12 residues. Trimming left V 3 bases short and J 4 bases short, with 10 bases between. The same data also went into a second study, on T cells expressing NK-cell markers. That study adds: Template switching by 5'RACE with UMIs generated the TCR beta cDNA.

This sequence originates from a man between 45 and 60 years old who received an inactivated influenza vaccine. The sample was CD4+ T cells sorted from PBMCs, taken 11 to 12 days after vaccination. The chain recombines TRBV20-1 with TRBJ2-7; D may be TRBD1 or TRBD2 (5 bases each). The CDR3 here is CSASVGGYEQYF. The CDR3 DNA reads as TGCAGTGCTAGCGTTGGGGGTTACGAGCAGTACTTC.